This T cell receptor beta chain came from a study of T cell responses to AZD1222 COVID-19 vaccine. Findings and caveats of the study: Two AZD1222 administrations were followed by greater Spike-specific TCR breadth and depth. Clonal diversity was possibly underestimated; the donors were predominantly white British and more often female.

Only in-frame clones appear in the TCRdb table, and some are missing; sequencing was by immunoSEQ multiplex PCR. In the table there are 50,000 to 60,000 clones, 88% of which are singletons. Note on this clone: Antigen unknown.

V lost 4 bases and J 7 bases, leaving 20 bases between the germline ends. This CDR3 contains 16 residues. This receptor was obtained from an adult in good health. Specimen: peripheral blood, collected on day 0 of AZD1222 vaccination. The chain joins TRBV6-7 to TRBJ1-5; the D is unclear. TRBV6-7 falls under the ORF class, with uncertain function. CDR3 loop: CASSFDPGLGGQPQHF. The CDR3 DNA follows: TGTGCCAGCAGTTTCGACCCGGGCCTGGGCGGCCAGCCCCAGCATTTT.